This entry lists 8 T cell receptor beta chains sequenced from one sample in a study of shared clonotypes between healthy human individuals. The assay was immunoSEQ multiplex PCR, and TCRdb's table has in-frame clones only and misses some. The table has fewer than 650,000 clones, over 60% seen once. The sample consisted of PBMCs. These receptors were taken from a woman aged 40 to 50 in good health. Some clones in this sample may be carry-over from other donors' samples.

The chain is built from TRBV30 and TRBJ1-2, with D unclear. The CDR3 has 12 amino acids. Germline CDR1 and CDR2: GTSNPN and SVGIG (reference sequence). The V end was cut by 0 bases, the J end by 2 bases, with 4 bases between. The CDR3 is CAWSVTNYGYTF. CDR3 bases: TGTGCCTGGAGTGTGACAAACTATGGCTACACCTTC.

V is TRBV28 and J is TRBJ2-7, with 14 positions matching TRBD2. This CDR3 is built from 12 residues. Germline V gene data show CDR1 as MDHEN and CDR2 as SYDVKM. The CDR3 region has the DNA TGTGAGGCAGGGACTAGCGGGAGAGACAGGTACTTC. As protein: CEAGTSGRDRYF.

This clone appeared a few times. V usage is TRBV5-1 and J usage is TRBJ2-3, with D possibly being TRBD2 (5 bases). Germline-derived CDR1 and CDR2 are SGHRS and YFSETQ. The CDR3 has 15 amino acids. V was cut by 0 bases and J by 0 bases, with 8 bases left in between. The CDR3 sequence: CASSLVEGSTDTQYF. For the CDR3, the DNA is TGCGCCAGCAGCTTGGTAGAGGGAAGCACAGATACGCAGTATTTT.

The genes are TRBV5-1 and TRBJ2-2; D is unclear. Germline V gene lookup returns CDR1 SGHRS and CDR2 YFSETQ. This CDR3 region has 14 residues. V gave up 0 bases and J gave up 1 base, with 4 bases separating them. The CDR3 region is CASSLEGNTGELFF. The CDR3, as DNA: TGCGCCAGCAGCTTGGAAGGGAACACCGGGGAGCTGTTTTTT.

On this clone itself: The same CDR3 can be traced to other DNA sequences in this sample. The chain combines TRBV18 with TRBJ2-2; D unclear. V was pared by 3 bases and J by 4 bases, with 3 bases between. Germline loops: CDR1 KGHSH, CDR2 LQKENI. This CDR3 comprises 12 residues. The CDR3 nucleotides read TGTGCCAGCTCACCCCGCACCGGGGAGCTGTTTTTT. Amino acid sequence: CASSPRTGELFF.

This chain joins TRBV28 and TRBJ2-7, with a tentative D call TRBD1 (6 bases). Germline V CDR1 and CDR2: MDHEN, SYDVKM. V was cut by 7 bases and J by 5 bases, with 15 bases left in between. The CDR3 contains 13 residues. CDR3 protein: CASTITGPHEQYF. CDR3 coding DNA: TGTGCCAGCACCATAACAGGGCCCCACGAGCAGTACTTC.

This chain joins TRBV4-2 and TRBJ1-1; D is ambiguous. The germline gives CDR1 LGHNA, CDR2 YNFKEQ. The CDR3 has 15 amino acids. V gave up 5 bases and J gave up 0 bases, with 13 bases separating them. The chain's CDR3 is CASSENFRMNTEAFF. The CDR3 DNA reads TGTGCCAGCAGCGAAAACTTCAGGATGAACACTGAAGCTTTCTTT.

This rearrangement joins TRBV6-1 to TRBJ2-7; 7 bases are a match to TRBD1. Per the germline V gene, CDR1 is MNHNS and CDR2 is SASEGT. Trimming took 7 bases from V and 4 from J; bases not matched to a gene: 7. This CDR3 is 13 amino acids long. CDR3 loop: CASKQRGLYEQYF. The CDR3 DNA follows: TGTGCCAGCAAACAAAGGGGGCTATACGAGCAGTACTTC.